Each of the 17 T cell receptor beta chains below was sequenced from the same sample in a study of T cell repertoires in cytomegalovirus infection. One entry per CDR3 protein results from TCRdb running MiXCR on the reads. The data contain over 150,000 distinct CDR3 sequences, roughly a fifth of them singletons. Material: PBMCs. These receptor sequences come from a human donor in good health (CMV status not recorded). Some clones in this sample may be carry-over from other donors' samples.

This chain links TRBV27 with TRBJ1-3; D remains ambiguous. The CDR3 has 15 amino acids. The ends were cut back, 3 bases at V and 0 bases at J, with 9 bases in the middle. The V gene's germline CDR1 is MNHEY and CDR2 SMNVEV (reference sequence). CDR3: CASSFGRNSGNTIYF. The CDR3 bases are TGTGCCAGCAGTTTTGGGCGGAACTCTGGAAACACCATATATTTT.

The chain links TRBV29-1 to TRBJ1-2; no clear D gene. The germline gives CDR1 SQVTM, CDR2 ANQGSEA. V shed 6 bases and J shed 4 bases, with 18 bases lying between them. The CDR3 is 14 residues long. CDR3 region: CSVGGRAEGYGYTF. DNA of the CDR3: TGCAGCGTCGGTGGGCGGGCAGAAGGCTATGGCTACACCTTC.

The chain is built from TRBV20-1 and TRBJ1-2; perhaps TRBD1 as D (6 bases). Germline loops: CDR1 DFQATT, CDR2 SNEGSKA (reference sequence). Trimming removed 0 bases at V and 6 bases at J, with 14 bases between. The length of the CDR3 is 14 residues. This CDR3 reads CSARDPPGAHGYTF. CDR3 DNA sequence: TGCAGTGCTAGAGATCCCCCGGGGGCGCATGGCTACACCTTC.

This clonotype occurred a few times. The chain combines TRBV19 with TRBJ2-6; D is uncertain. CDR1 and CDR2 (germline): LNHDA, SQIVND (reference sequence). The V gene lost 7 bases and the J gene lost 0 bases, with 19 bases spanning the gap. The CDR3 has 18 amino acids. The CDR3 sequence is CASTPSNTPISGANVLTF. Here the CDR3 DNA reads TGTGCCAGTACGCCATCAAATACCCCCATCTCTGGGGCCAACGTCCTGACTTTC.

The chain has TRBV28 and TRBJ2-5, with D possibly matching TRBD1 (6 bases). The CDR3 runs to 14 residues. Germline V gives CDR1 MDHEN, CDR2 SYDVKM. The ends were cut back, 6 bases at V and 6 bases at J, with 17 bases in the middle. Here the CDR3 DNA reads TGTGCCAGCAGCTTACAGGGTACGGCCAAGACCCAGTACTTC. Amino acid sequence: CASSLQGTAKTQYF. The full variable domain, with the rest looked up from reference TRBV28 and TRBJ2-5, is DVKVTQSSRYLVKRTGEKVFLECVQDMDHENMFWYRQDPGLGLRLIYFSYDVKMKEKGDIPEGYSVSREKKERFSLILESASTNQTSMYLCASSLQGTAKTQYFGPGTRLLVL.

This clonotype came up once. The CDR3 loop reads CASTSPFGYTF. The CDR3 nucleotides are TGTGCCAGCACTAGTCCATTCGGCTACACCTTC. The V gene is TRBV28, the J gene TRBJ1-2; D ambiguous. The ends were cut back, 7 bases at V and 8 bases at J, with 11 bases in the middle. CDR3 length equals 11 residues. The V gene's germline CDR1 is MDHEN and CDR2 SYDVKM.

The chain combines TRBV29-1 with TRBJ1-1; no clear D gene. From germline, CDR1 is SQVTM and CDR2 ANQGSEA. V lost 7 bases, J lost 6 bases, and 15 bases lay in between. The CDR3 spans 12 residues. CDR3 sequence: CSGTSRFPEAFF. For the CDR3, the DNA is TGCAGCGGCACGTCGAGATTTCCTGAAGCTTTCTTT.

This chain joins TRBV12-3 or TRBV12-4 and TRBJ2-1; D unclear. This CDR3 region has 13 residues. Trimming removed 6 bases from V and 9 bases from J, with 15 bases in between. CDR3: CASSSTVGSEQFF. The CDR3 region has the DNA TGTGCCAGCAGCTCTACGGTTGGCAGTGAGCAGTTCTTC.

In its sample, this clonotype was seen a few times. The rearrangement joins TRBV14 to TRBJ2-5; D ambiguous. Trimming took off 4 bases at V and 5 bases at J, with 14 bases between the two ends. The CDR3 totals 14 residues. Germline CDR1 is SGHDN and CDR2 is FVKESK. Here the CDR3 reads CASSPSWRTETQYF. The CDR3 bases are TGTGCCAGCAGCCCCTCTTGGCGAACGGAGACCCAGTACTTC. The complete variable domain, with remaining parts taken from reference TRBV14 and TRBJ2-5, reads EAGVTQFPSHSVIEKGQTVTLRCDPISGHDNLYWYRRVMGKEIKFLLHFVKESKQDESGMPNNRFLAERTGGTYSTLKVQPAELEDSGVYFCASSPSWRTETQYFGPGTRLLVL.

This chain links TRBV2 with TRBJ2-3; possibly TRBD1 for D (6 bases). CDR1 SNHLY and CDR2 FYNNEI come from the germline V gene. The CDR3 covers 15 residues. The V and J ends lost 6 bases and 2 bases respectively, with 15 bases between them. Here the CDR3 DNA reads TGTGCCAGCAGCTTAGACAGGTCCTACACAGATACGCAGTATTTT. Amino acid sequence: CASSLDRSYTDTQYF.

The DNA of the CDR3 is TGTGCTAGTGGCGAGGGGGCGGATGAGCAGTTCTTC. Amino acid sequence: CASGEGADEQFF. The chain links TRBV12-5 to TRBJ2-1; 7 nucleotides align to TRBD1. Germline V gene lookup returns CDR1 LGHNT and CDR2 FRNRAP. This CDR3 region has 12 residues. The V segment lost 6 bases and the J segment 8 bases; nucleotides outside the gene matches: 4.

This clonotype was seen only a few times. The J gene is TRBJ2-3, the V gene TRBV5-1, with 8 bases fitting TRBD2. The CDR3 is 16 amino acids. CDR1 SGHRS and CDR2 YFSETQ come from the germline V gene. V lost 0 bases, J lost 3 bases, and 6 bases stayed unmatched. The CDR3 sequence is CASSLALGGGTDTQYF. The DNA for the CDR3 is TGCGCCAGCAGCTTGGCCCTTGGCGGGGGGACAGATACGCAGTATTTT.

V is TRBV2 and J is TRBJ2-7; D might be TRBD1 (5 bases). Germline CDR1 is SNHLY and CDR2 is FYNNEI. CDR3 size: 15 residues. V was cut by 3 bases and J by 2 bases, with 14 bases left in between. The CDR3 coding sequence is TGTGCCAGCAGTGACAGGGAAAGGGCCACCTACGAGCAGTACTTC. This codes for CASSDRERATYEQYF.

The rearrangement links TRBV20-1 to TRBJ2-2, with 10 bases that match TRBD2. There are 13 residues in the CDR3. The V gene end was trimmed by 3 bases and the J gene end by 7 bases; junction bases not matched to a gene: 2. Looked up from germline, CDR1 is DFQATT and CDR2 is SNEGSKA (reference sequence). In DNA form, the CDR3 reads TGCAGTGCTAGCGGGACTAGCGACGGGGAGCTGTTTTTT. As protein: CSASGTSDGELFF.

Notes on this clonotype: A much bigger clone sits one base away, suggesting this may be a read error. The chain recombines TRBV20-1 with TRBJ1-5, with D unclear. V lost 7 bases and J lost 3, with 10 bases in between. Germline CDR1 reads DFQATT; CDR2 reads SNEGSKA (reference sequence). CDR3 length: 12 amino acids. CDR3 amino acids: CSGKSDNQPQHF. In nucleotides, the CDR3 is TGCAGTGGAAAGAGCGACAATCAGCCCCAGCATTTT.

The rearrangement joins TRBV3-1 to TRBJ1-6; 7 bases agree with TRBD1. Germline CDR1 and CDR2: LGHDT and YNNKEL (reference sequence). The CDR3 is 14 residues long. The trim removed 4 bases at V and 8 bases at J, leaving 5 bases unmatched. CDR3 DNA: TGTGCCAGCAGCCTCGGGACAGTTGATTCACCCCTCCACTTT. Protein: CASSLGTVDSPLHF.

The V gene is TRBV12-5, the J gene TRBJ2-1; the match to TRBD2 covers 9 bases. The V gene's germline CDR1 is LGHNT and CDR2 FRNRAP. The CDR3 is 17 residues long. V shed 2 bases and J 5 bases; nucleotides not matched to a gene: 10. In DNA form, the CDR3 reads TGTGCTAGTGGTTTGTTCGCGGGAGGGCAGAGCCACAATGAGCAGTTCTTC. This gives the protein CASGLFAGGQSHNEQFF.